The 27 T cell receptor beta chains below were found in one sample sequenced in a study of blood T cell repertoires in COVID-19. Profiling relied on immunoSEQ multiplex PCR, and the TCRdb table lists in-frame clones only, not all of them. The top ten clones hold over 3% of a sample with 250,000 or so clones, about 87% of them seen once. Sequencing used PBMCs or T cells enriched from blood (not recorded which). These receptors were collected from a woman in her forties who had been exposed to COVID-19.

The chain is built from TRBV6-2 or TRBV6-3 and TRBJ1-5, with TRBD1 as a possible D gene (6 bases). Trimming pared 3 bases from V and 5 bases from J, leaving 20 bases between. Germline values: CDR1 MNHEY, CDR2 SVGEGT. The CDR3 consists of 17 residues. CDR3 nucleotides: TGTGCCAGCAGTTATGACCTCACAGGGTGGGGCTATCAGCCCCAGCATTTT. Translating it yields CASSYDLTGWGYQPQHF.

The V and J genes are TRBV9 and TRBJ2-1; 9 bases fit TRBD2. Germline V gene sequence: CDR1 SGDLS, CDR2 YYNGEE. Trimming cost V 2 bases and J 9 bases; bases outside gene matches: 6. The CDR3 is 14 amino acids. The CDR3 DNA reads TGTGCCAGCAGCGTCGGCGGGGGGGCCAGTGAGCAGTTCTTC. Amino acids: CASSVGGGASEQFF. Using reference TRBV9 and TRBJ2-1 for the parts outside the CDR3, the full variable domain is DSGVTQTPKHLITATGQRVTLRCSPRSGDLSVYWYQQSLDQGLQFLIQYYNGEERAKGNILERFSAQQFPDLHSELNLSSLELGDSALYFCASSVGGGASEQFFGPGTRLTVL.

The chain recombines TRBV3-1 (or the pseudogene TRBV3-2) with TRBJ2-5; 11 nucleotides line up with TRBD2. CDR3 length equals 15 residues. J gave up 5 bases and V 3 bases, and 5 bases lay outside the gene matches. The V gene's germline CDR1 is LGHDT and CDR2 YNNKEL (reference sequence). CDR3 residues: CASSHASGRRETQYF. The CDR3 DNA reads as TGTGCCAGCAGCCACGCTAGCGGGAGGAGGGAGACCCAGTACTTC.

The V call is TRBV18, the J call TRBJ1-5; D possibly corresponds to TRBD1 (6 bases). Trimming removed 3 bases from V and 4 bases from J, with 16 bases in between. CDR1 is KGHSH and CDR2 is LQKENI in the germline V gene. There are 16 residues in the CDR3. The CDR3 nucleotides read TGTGCCAGCTCACCTAACTCACAGGGCAGTAATCAGCCCCAGCATTTT. This translates into CASSPNSQGSNQPQHF.

This clone was found once. V usage is TRBV13 and J usage is TRBJ2-7, with D tentatively TRBD1 (5 bases). Trimming took 3 bases from V and 2 from J, leaving 14 bases between them. This CDR3 comprises 15 residues. In germline, CDR1 is PRHDT, CDR2 FYEKMQ (reference sequence). CDR3 in DNA: TGTGCCAGCAGCTTTCTGGGGCAGCCGACCTACGAGCAGTACTTC. As protein: CASSFLGQPTYEQYF.

The chain combines TRBV4-1 with TRBJ2-5; D is ambiguous. Trimming left V 1 base short and J 4 bases short, with 19 bases between. Germline V CDR1 and CDR2: MGHRA, YSYEKL. This CDR3 is 17 amino acids long. The CDR3, as DNA: TGCGCCAGCAGCCAAGGGCCCCAGCGAAACCTGGGAGAGACCCAGTACTTC. Protein product: CASSQGPQRNLGETQYF.

About this clone: A junction end diverges from the germline sequence, so it may reflect a read error. The rearrangement links TRBV5-1 to TRBJ1-1, with 7 bases identical to TRBD1. The CDR3 is 15 residues long. Germline V CDR1 and CDR2: SGHRS, YFSETQ. The CDR3 region has the DNA TGTGCCAGCAGCGTCACAGGGGAACGGAACACTGAAGCTTTCTTT. It codes for CASSVTGERNTEAFF.

The chain is built from TRBV18 and TRBJ1-1, with D possibly being TRBD1 (5 bases). Germline V gene lookup returns CDR1 KGHSH and CDR2 LQKENI. The CDR3 has 14 residues. Deletions cut 1 base from V and 5 bases from J, with 11 bases between. This chain's CDR3 is CASSPQEGLTEAFF. CDR3 nucleotide sequence: TGTGCCAGCTCACCACAGGAGGGGTTGACTGAAGCTTTCTTT.

This clone was recorded a few times. The V call is TRBV12-5, the J call TRBJ1-6; 7 bases align to TRBD1. V shed 5 bases and J 9 bases; nucleotides not matched to a gene: 10. CDR1 is LGHNT and CDR2 is FRNRAP in the germline V gene. The CDR3 contains 15 residues. CDR3 loop: CASGLNRGNSSPLHF. The CDR3 DNA reads TGTGCTAGTGGTCTAAACAGGGGAAATAGTTCACCCCTCCACTTT.

The V call is TRBV11-3, the J call TRBJ2-1, with 12 positions matching TRBD2. V trimming: 5 bases; J trimming: 7 bases; junction bases outside the gene matches: 6. Germline CDR1 and CDR2: SGHNT and YENEEA. The CDR3 has 15 residues. The CDR3 region is CASSLGLAGNNEQFF. The DNA for the CDR3 is TGTGCCAGCAGCCTCGGACTAGCGGGAAATAATGAGCAGTTCTTC.

V and J are TRBV12-2 and TRBJ2-7; the table's D call of TRBD2 was not tested on the DNA. TRBV12-2 is a recognized pseudogene. The CDR3 runs 16 residues. The CDR3 DNA reads as TGTGCAAGTCGCCGACCCGGGACTAGCAAGGGCTACGAGCAGTACGTC. It yields the protein CASRRPGTSKGYEQYV.

This clone appeared once. This chain uses TRBV5-4 with TRBJ1-4, with TRBD1 matching over 7 bases. CDR1 and CDR2 from the germline V gene are SGHNT and YYREEE (reference sequence). Trimming took 2 bases from V and 2 from J; bases not matched to a gene: 0. The CDR3 totals 14 residues. The CDR3 loop is CASSLQGTNEKLFF. DNA for the CDR3: TGTGCCAGCAGCTTACAGGGGACTAATGAAAAACTGTTTTTT.

J is TRBJ2-1 and V is TRBV7-9; unclear D gene. The CDR3 has 13 amino acids. The V gene's germline CDR1 is SEHNR and CDR2 FQNEAQ (reference sequence). V gave up 1 base and J gave up 7 bases, with 8 bases separating them. The CDR3 protein is CASSLGSLNEQFF. In nucleotides, the CDR3 is TGTGCCAGCAGCTTAGGTTCCTTAAATGAGCAGTTCTTC.

V usage is TRBV4-1 and J usage is TRBJ1-4; TRBD1 matches at 10 bases. The CDR3 totals 15 residues. The germline CDR1 and CDR2 sequences are MGHRA and YSYEKL. Trimming cost V 4 bases and J 6 bases; bases outside gene matches: 5. The CDR3 nucleotides read TGCGCCAGCAGCCGGGCAGGACAGGGGGATGAAAAACTGTTTTTT. It specifies CASSRAGQGDEKLFF.

The chain carries TRBV7-2 and TRBJ1-6; D not resolved. The CDR3 runs 13 residues. Looked up from germline, CDR1 is SGHTA and CDR2 is FQGNSA. V was shortened by 3 bases and J by 12 bases, with 12 bases between the two germline ends. Here the CDR3 DNA reads TGTGCCAGCAGCTTCTTAGCCACTGGACCCCTCCACTTT. Translation: CASSFLATGPLHF. Based on the CDR3 plus reference TRBV7-2 and TRBJ1-6, the full variable domain is GAGVSQSPSNKVTEKGKDVELRCDPISGHTALYWYRQSLGQGLEFLIYFQGNSAPDKSGLPSDRFSAERTGGSVSTLTIQRTQQEDSAVYLCASSFLATGPLHFGNGTRLTVT.

The chain uses TRBV10-3 and TRBJ2-3; 12 bases agree with TRBD2. The ends lost 6 bases at V and 0 bases at J; junction bases unmatched: 4. CDR1 ENHRY and CDR2 SYGVKD come from the germline V gene. This CDR3 contains 16 residues. CDR3 nucleotide sequence: TGTGCCATCAGCCTCGGGACTAGCGGGAGCACAGATACGCAGTATTTT. Its protein product is CAISLGTSGSTDTQYF.

Only a few counts were recorded for this clone. The CDR3 nucleotides read TGTGCCAGTAGTATCAATACAGGTACCGGGGAGCTGTTTTTT. It is translated as CASSINTGTGELFF. The gene calls are TRBV19 and TRBJ2-2; a possible D gene is TRBD1 (5 bases). The length of the CDR3 is 14 residues. Germline CDR1 LNHDA, CDR2 SQIVND (reference sequence). V lost 3 bases, J lost 5 bases, and 10 bases lay in between.

The chain recombines TRBV4-2 with TRBJ1-2, with D possibly being TRBD1 (5 bases). V gave up 6 bases and J gave up 4 bases, with 9 bases separating them. The CDR3 consists of 12 residues. CDR1 LGHNA and CDR2 YNFKEQ come from the germline V gene. In DNA, the CDR3 is TGTGCCAGCAGGGGGGGGAGCTATGGCTACACCTTC. As protein: CASRGGSYGYTF.

A few counts support this clone. This same CDR3 is encoded by further DNA sequences in the sample. The chain couples TRBV6-2 or TRBV6-3 to TRBJ1-1; weak D call: TRBD1 (5 bases). Germline CDR1 and CDR2: MNHEY and SVGEGT. The V gene lost 2 bases and the J gene lost 5 bases, with 9 bases spanning the gap. CDR3 length equals 13 residues. CDR3 sequence reads: CASSYRGRTEAFF. CDR3 coding DNA: TGTGCCAGCAGTTACAGGGGTCGGACTGAAGCTTTCTTT.

The chain links TRBV30 to TRBJ1-5; D is possibly TRBD1 (6 bases). The germline V and J ends were trimmed by 2 bases and 6 bases, with 17 bases remaining between them. This CDR3 is 15 amino acids long. Germline CDR1 and CDR2: GTSNPN and SVGIG (reference sequence). In nucleotides, the CDR3 is TGTGCCTGGAGTTTCACAGGGACGACGAGTCAGCCCCAGCATTTT. The encoded protein is CAWSFTGTTSQPQHF.

This clone occurred once. The V call is TRBV28, the J call TRBJ1-5; maybe TRBD1 (5 bases). CDR1 is MDHEN, CDR2 SYDVKM, per germline. There are 16 residues in the CDR3. Trimming removed 1 base at V and 4 bases at J, with 14 bases between. The CDR3 coding sequence is TGTGCCAGCAGTTTATATCGGACACAGAAAAATCAGCCCCAGCATTTT. This gives the protein CASSLYRTQKNQPQHF.

CDR3 coding DNA: TGCAGCGTTCCGAGCTACACTGAAGCTTTCTTT. Protein product: CSVPSYTEAFF. This chain connects TRBV29-1 to TRBJ1-1; D ambiguous. The V gene's germline CDR1 is SQVTM and CDR2 ANQGSEA. Trimming left V 5 bases short and J 3 bases short, with 7 bases between. The CDR3 spans 11 residues.

The rearrangement links TRBV27 to TRBJ2-7, with TRBD2 identical over 13 bases. Losses at the gene ends were 2 bases for V and 5 bases for J; bases not matched to a gene: 3. CDR1 is MNHEY, CDR2 SMNVEV, per germline (reference sequence). The CDR3 extends over 15 amino acids. The CDR3, as DNA: TGTGCCAGCAGTTTACGGGGACTAGCGGGAAACGAGCAGTACGTC. Its protein product is CASSLRGLAGNEQYV.

This chain connects TRBV3-1 (or the pseudogene TRBV3-2) to TRBJ1-2; D gene unclear. There are 14 residues in the CDR3. CDR1 is LGHDT and CDR2 is YNNKEL in the germline V gene (reference sequence). Trimming shortened V by 3 bases and J by 6 bases, and 14 bases separated the two germline ends. This chain's CDR3 is CASSQWIGSNGYTF. DNA of the CDR3: TGTGCCAGCAGCCAGTGGATAGGGAGTAATGGCTACACCTTC.

This chain uses TRBV9 with TRBJ2-3; 11 bases are shared with TRBD2. The germline V gene has CDR1 SGDLS and CDR2 YYNGEE. There are 16 residues in the CDR3. J was trimmed by 10 bases and V by 3 bases; bases with no gene match: 13. CDR3 in amino acids: CASSAKPTSGAAPQYF. The DNA for the CDR3 is TGTGCCAGCAGCGCTAAACCGACTAGCGGGGCGGCACCGCAGTATTTT.

The chain joins TRBV29-1 to TRBJ1-1, with 8 bases lining up with TRBD1. The V gene's germline CDR1 is SQVTM and CDR2 ANQGSEA. The CDR3 loop spans 14 amino acids. The junction had 8 bases not matched to a gene; V was cut back by 2 bases and J by 6 bases. The CDR3 reads CSVESRGRTAEAFF. In DNA form, the CDR3 reads TGCAGCGTTGAAAGCAGGGGGCGGACTGCTGAAGCTTTCTTT.

The sample holds one count of this clone. The chain is built from TRBV14 and TRBJ1-6, with D unresolved. V lost 5 bases to trimming and J lost 6 bases, with 17 bases between them. The CDR3 contains 16 residues. CDR1 is SGHDN, CDR2 FVKESK, per germline. The CDR3 loop reads CASSYGKLVFNSPLHF. CDR3 DNA sequence: TGTGCCAGCAGCTACGGGAAGCTCGTTTTTAATTCACCCCTCCACTTT.